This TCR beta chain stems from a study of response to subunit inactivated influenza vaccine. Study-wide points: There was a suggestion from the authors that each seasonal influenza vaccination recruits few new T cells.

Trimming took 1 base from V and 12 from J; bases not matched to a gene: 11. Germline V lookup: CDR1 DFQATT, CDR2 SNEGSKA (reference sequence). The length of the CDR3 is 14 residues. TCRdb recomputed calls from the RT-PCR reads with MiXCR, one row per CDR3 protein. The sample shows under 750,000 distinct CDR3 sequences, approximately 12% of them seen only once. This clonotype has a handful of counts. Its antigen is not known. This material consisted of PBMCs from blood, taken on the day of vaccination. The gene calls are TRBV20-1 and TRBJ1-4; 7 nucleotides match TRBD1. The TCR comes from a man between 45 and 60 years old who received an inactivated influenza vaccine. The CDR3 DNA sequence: TGCAGTGCTAGAGGAACTGACAGGGTTTGGGAACTGTTTTTT. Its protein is CSARGTDRVWELFF.